The next 10 T cell receptor beta chains were all read from a single sample in a study of a mutant IDH1 vaccine in newly diagnosed glioma. Their antigens are not known. The table came from immunoSEQ multiplex PCR; TCRdb's copy has only in-frame clones and leaves some out. The sample lists under 50,000 clones; around 90% were seen once. Time point of the sample: week 23, last vaccination. In the vaccine, a single dose held 300 ug of the mutant IDH1 20-mer peptide, along with topical imiquimod. The sequencing used PBMCs, collected from a glioma patient whose treatment included an IDH1 peptide vaccine. Source of these receptors: a man aged 50 to 60 with glioma.

This rearrangement joins TRBV2 to TRBJ1-5; D not certain. V was cut by 7 bases and J by 2 bases, with 9 bases left in between. The germline V gene has CDR1 SNHLY and CDR2 FYNNEI. The CDR3 is 13 amino acids. CDR3 region: CASNRQGNQPQHF. In DNA form, the CDR3 reads TGTGCCAGCAATAGGCAGGGCAATCAGCCCCAGCATTTT.

V is TRBV4-1 and J is TRBJ1-1; unclear D gene. The germline CDR1 and CDR2 sequences are MGHRA and YSYEKL. The CDR3 runs to 15 residues. V was trimmed by 3 bases and J by 1 base, leaving 12 bases between them. The CDR3 DNA reads TGCGCCAGCAGCCATAGGGCCACGGGGAACACTGAAGCTTTCTTT. It is translated as CASSHRATGNTEAFF.

V gene TRBV2 combines with J gene TRBJ2-2; D possibly uses TRBD1 or TRBD2 (5 bases each). V was trimmed by 5 bases and J by 1 base, leaving 11 bases between them. There are 15 residues in the CDR3. The V gene's germline CDR1 is SNHLY and CDR2 FYNNEI. CDR3 sequence reads: CASSKEGLNTGELFF. The CDR3 DNA follows: TGTGCCAGCAGTAAAGAGGGGTTGAACACCGGGGAGCTGTTTTTT.

The chain links TRBV28 to TRBJ1-2; D remains unclear. Germline assignment: CDR1 MDHEN and CDR2 SYDVKM. The V end was cut by 5 bases, the J end by 5 bases, with 9 bases between. CDR3 length: 12 amino acids. DNA for the CDR3: TGTGCCAGCAGTCGATACAAGTATGGCTACACCTTC. The encoded protein is CASSRYKYGYTF.

CDR3 loop: CASSQAGQGPIGAFF. The CDR3 DNA is TGCGCCAGCAGCCAAGCGGGACAGGGGCCTATCGGGGCTTTCTTT. V usage is TRBV4-3 and J usage is TRBJ1-1; 10 nucleotides agree with TRBD1. Germline trimming cut 1 base from V and 11 bases from J; bases unmatched to any gene: 10. This CDR3 region has 15 residues. Germline CDR1 and CDR2: LGHNA and YSLEER.

The sample holds one count of this clone. J is TRBJ1-2 and V is TRBV7-8; unclear D gene. Deletions cut 4 bases from V and 8 bases from J, with 11 bases between. There are 12 residues in the CDR3. Per germline, CDR1 SGHVS and CDR2 FQNEAQ. In nucleotides, the CDR3 is TGTGCCAGCAGCTCCTCAACTCACGGCTACACCTTC. Translating gives CASSSSTHGYTF.

A note on this clone: At the DNA level, this CDR3 is encoded by other sequences in the same sample as well. This chain connects TRBV7-2 to TRBJ2-7; 14 bases line up with TRBD2. Germline V lookup: CDR1 SGHTA, CDR2 FQGNSA. Losses at the gene ends were 5 bases for V and 3 bases for J; bases not matched to a gene: 3. There are 15 residues in the CDR3. The CDR3 region is CASSLGTSGSYEQYF. The CDR3 nucleotides are TGTGCCAGCAGCCTAGGGACTAGCGGGAGCTACGAGCAGTACTTC.

The chain joins TRBV10-2 to TRBJ2-4; 7 nucleotides line up with TRBD2. From germline, CDR1 is WSHSY and CDR2 SAAADI. J lost 1 base, V lost 7 bases, and 7 bases had no gene match. The CDR3 covers 15 residues. CDR3 loop: CASTARGVAKNIQYF. The CDR3 DNA follows: TGCGCCAGCACCGCCCGGGGGGTTGCCAAAAACATTCAGTACTTC.

The rearrangement joins TRBV5-1 to TRBJ1-1; D not certain. Between the trimmed V and J ends, which lost 0 bases and 1 base, there was a span of 7 bases. This CDR3 region has 14 residues. Looked up from germline, CDR1 is SGHRS and CDR2 is YFSETQ. CDR3 region: CASSLALENTEAFF. The CDR3 DNA is TGCGCCAGCAGCTTGGCATTAGAGAACACTGAAGCTTTCTTT.

Regarding this clone: The sample carries other DNA sequences with the same CDR3. The chain joins TRBV6-5 to TRBJ1-5, with 8 bases lining up with TRBD1. Germline V gene data show CDR1 as MNHEY and CDR2 as SVGAGI. V shed 5 bases, J shed 8 bases, and the junction held 5 bases outside the gene matches. The CDR3 loop spans 13 amino acids. CDR3 in amino acids: CASSRQGRKPQHF. In DNA, the CDR3 is TGTGCCAGCAGTCGACAGGGGAGAAAGCCCCAGCATTTT.